Listed here are 8 T cell receptor beta chains from one sample, sequenced in a study of radiotherapy plus CTLA-4 blockade in lung cancer. Profiled with immunoSEQ multiplex PCR; TCRdb holds only in-frame clones, not every one. This table has about 60,000 clones, more than 60% appearing once. Material: peripheral blood, obtained from a patient treated with radiotherapy plus ipilimumab. The receptors here all came from a human donor with non-small cell lung cancer who had a partial response to radiotherapy plus ipilimumab.

J is TRBJ2-3 and V is TRBV6-5; D uncertain. Between the trimmed V and J ends, which lost 6 bases and 2 bases, there was a span of 15 bases. CDR1 and CDR2 (germline): MNHEY, SVGAGI. This CDR3 comprises 15 residues. DNA of the CDR3: TGTGCCAGCAGCCGAGATAGCTCGTTCACAGATACGCAGTATTTT. This sequence encodes CASSRDSSFTDTQYF.

This clone was observed a single time. This rearrangement joins TRBV7-2 to TRBJ2-7, with TRBD1 matching over 12 bases. CDR1 is SGHTA, CDR2 FQGNSA, per germline. This CDR3 is built from 15 residues. The V segment lost 5 bases and the J segment 6 bases; nucleotides outside the gene matches: 8. For the CDR3, the DNA is TGTGCCAGCAGCCCGAGGGGGACAGGGGGCGTCGAGCAGTACTTC. Protein sequence: CASSPRGTGGVEQYF. Full variable domain (missing parts from reference TRBV7-2 and TRBJ2-7): GAGVSQSPSNKVTEKGKDVELRCDPISGHTALYWYRQSLGQGLEFLIYFQGNSAPDKSGLPSDRFSAERTGGSVSTLTIQRTQQEDSAVYLCASSPRGTGGVEQYFGPGTRLTVT.

The V call is TRBV11-1, the J call TRBJ1-2; D remains unclear. The germline CDR1 and CDR2 sequences are SGHAT and FQDESV (reference sequence). V was pared by 5 bases and J by 4 bases, with 14 bases between. There are 14 residues in the CDR3. The chain's CDR3 is CASSQQPQGYGYTF. The DNA of the CDR3 is TGTGCCAGCAGCCAACAGCCTCAAGGCTATGGCTACACCTTC.

V gene TRBV4-1 combines with J gene TRBJ2-3; 8 nucleotides align to TRBD2. There are 17 residues in the CDR3. V lost 0 bases and J lost 6; bases outside the gene matches: 11. CDR1 and CDR2 from the germline V gene are MGHRA and YSYEKL. CDR3: CASSQEPGLVLPDTQYF. CDR3 bases: TGCGCCAGCAGCCAAGAACCGGGACTAGTGCTTCCGGATACGCAGTATTTT.

As regards this clone: The sample contains more than one DNA sequence encoding this CDR3. This rearrangement joins TRBV7-2 to TRBJ1-6; a possible D gene is TRBD1 (5 bases). The CDR3 extends over 16 amino acids. Germline-derived CDR1 and CDR2 are SGHTA and FQGNSA. V was trimmed by 1 base and J by 10 bases, leaving 17 bases between them. CDR3 in DNA: TGTGCCAGCAGCTTAGTTTTGGGGGGTACAGCCTCACCCCTCCACTTT. It specifies CASSLVLGGTASPLHF.

This clone was detected once. This sequence joins TRBV9 and TRBJ1-1, with no clear D. The CDR3 is 14 amino acids. From germline, CDR1 is SGDLS and CDR2 YYNGEE. V lost 0 bases, J lost 4 bases, and 10 bases lay in between. CDR3 sequence reads: CASSVDDYSTEAFF. The CDR3 DNA reads as TGTGCCAGCAGCGTAGACGACTACTCCACTGAAGCTTTCTTT. Looking up the rest from reference TRBV9 and TRBJ1-1 gives the full variable domain: DSGVTQTPKHLITATGQRVTLRCSPRSGDLSVYWYQQSLDQGLQFLIQYYNGEERAKGNILERFSAQQFPDLHSELNLSSLELGDSALYFCASSVDDYSTEAFFGQGTRLTVV.

There are a few counts of this clone. The rearrangement joins TRBV5-4 to TRBJ2-1, with 7 nucleotides matching TRBD2. Per the germline V gene, CDR1 is SGHNT and CDR2 is YYREEE (reference sequence). V dropped 5 bases and J dropped 2; count of bases not matched to a gene: 10. This CDR3 contains 16 residues. The DNA of the CDR3 is TGTGCCAGCAGTAGGACGGCGGGGGTACCCTACAATGAGCAGTTCTTC. This gives the protein CASSRTAGVPYNEQFF.

V is TRBV7-9 and J is TRBJ2-7; D is perhaps TRBD1 (6 bases). V was shortened by 5 bases and J by 1 base, with 12 bases between the two germline ends. The CDR3 length is 14 residues. Germline V CDR1 and CDR2: SEHNR, FQNEAQ (reference sequence). CDR3 region: CASSGGLGSYEQYF. CDR3 DNA sequence: TGTGCCAGCAGCGGGGGCCTGGGGTCCTACGAGCAGTACTTC.